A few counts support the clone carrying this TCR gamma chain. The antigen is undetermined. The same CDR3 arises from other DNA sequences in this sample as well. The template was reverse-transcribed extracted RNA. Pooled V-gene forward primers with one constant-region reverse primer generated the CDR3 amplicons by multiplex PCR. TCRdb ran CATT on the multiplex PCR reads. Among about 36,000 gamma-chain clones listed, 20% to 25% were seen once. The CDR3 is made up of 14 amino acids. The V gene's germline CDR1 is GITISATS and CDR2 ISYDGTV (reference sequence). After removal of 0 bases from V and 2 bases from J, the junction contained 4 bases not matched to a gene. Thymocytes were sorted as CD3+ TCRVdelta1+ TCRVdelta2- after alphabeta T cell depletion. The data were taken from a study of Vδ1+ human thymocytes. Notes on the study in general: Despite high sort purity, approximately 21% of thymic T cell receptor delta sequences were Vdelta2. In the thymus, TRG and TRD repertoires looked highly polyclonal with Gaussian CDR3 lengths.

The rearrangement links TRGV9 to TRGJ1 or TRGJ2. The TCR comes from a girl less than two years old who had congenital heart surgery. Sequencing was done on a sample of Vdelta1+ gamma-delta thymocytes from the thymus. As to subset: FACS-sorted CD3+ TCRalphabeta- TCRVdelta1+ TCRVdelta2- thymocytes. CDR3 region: CALWEVLDYYKKLF. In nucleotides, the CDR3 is TGTGCCTTGTGGGAGGTGTTGGATTATTATAAGAAACTCTTT.